This is a list of T cell receptor beta chains from one sample in a study of T cells in Graves' hyperthyroidism and ophthalmopathy. One entry per CDR3 protein, called by TCRdb with MiXCR from the multiplex PCR reads. The sample records about 290,000 distinct CDR3 sequences, less than 20% being singletons. Sample: blood. These receptors all come from a man aged 50 to 60 with Graves' ophthalmopathy. CDR3s include the opening cysteine and the closing phenylalanine or tryptophan. D genes are given only for firm matches. Clone size appears in some rows only: once, few, many, or a class for an expanded clone.

D gene,V gene,J gene,clone size,CDR3 protein,CDR3 DNA
.,TRBV20-1,TRBJ1-1,many,CSARDLRTNAMNTEAFF,TGCAGTGCTAGAGATCTCAGGACGAACGCCATGAACACTGAAGCTTTCTTT
TRBD1,TRBV28,TRBJ1-2,many,CASSRDSYGYTF,TGTGCCAGCAGTCGGGACAGTTATGGCTACACCTTC
.,TRBV2,TRBJ2-1,many,CASNRGSSNEQFF,TGTGCCAGCAATCGAGGGTCCTCTAATGAGCAGTTCTTC
.,TRBV20-1,TRBJ2-5,.,CSARAPEAETQYF,TGCAGTGCTAGGGCCCCAGAAGCCGAGACCCAGTACTTC
TRBD1,TRBV12-3/TRBV12-4,TRBJ1-2,many,CASSLGPQGAGGYTF,TGTGCCAGCAGTTTAGGCCCCCAGGGGGCGGGTGGCTACACCTTC
.,TRBV9,TRBJ2-1,.,CASSVLGDSYNEQFF,TGTGCCAGCAGCGTCCTGGGAGACTCCTACAATGAGCAGTTCTTC
TRBD1,TRBV28,TRBJ2-3,many,CATGQVTDTQYF,TGTGCCACCGGACAGGTCACAGATACGCAGTATTTT
TRBD2,TRBV11-2,TRBJ2-1,many,CASSPGPVAGGRSSYNEQFF,TGTGCCAGCAGCCCAGGCCCGGTAGCGGGAGGGCGGAGCTCCTACAATGAGCAGTTCTTC
.,TRBV5-6,TRBJ1-6,.,CASSPGGDSPLHF,TGTGCCAGCAGCCCGGGCGGGGATTCACCCCTCCACTTT
.,TRBV14,TRBJ2-7,.,CASSQRAGPYEQYF,TGTGCCAGCAGCCAAAGGGCAGGGCCCTACGAGCAGTACTTC
TRBD2,TRBV7-9,TRBJ2-1,.,CASSLYREGHNEQFF,TGTGCCAGCAGCTTATACCGGGAGGGCCATAATGAGCAGTTCTTC
TRBD1,TRBV28,TRBJ2-1,many,CASSFPDRDEQFF,TGTGCCAGCAGTTTCCCGGACAGGGATGAGCAGTTCTTC
.,TRBV5-1,TRBJ2-7,many,CASSVTSWGAEQYF,TGCGCCAGCAGCGTGACTAGTTGGGGCGCCGAGCAGTACTTC
.,TRBV3-1,TRBJ2-2,.,CASSPLVLGGELFF,TGTGCCAGCAGCCCATTGGTTTTGGGGGGGGAGCTGTTTTTT
TRBD2,TRBV10-3,TRBJ2-7,many,CAIGSGTSGSEQYF,TGTGCCATCGGCAGCGGGACTAGCGGGAGCGAGCAGTACTTC
.,TRBV7-3,TRBJ1-1,.,CASSRTVNTEAFF,TGTGCCAGCAGCCGCACAGTGAACACTGAAGCTTTCTTT
.,TRBV28,TRBJ2-6,many,CASRYSGANVLTF,TGTGCCAGCAGGTACTCTGGGGCCAACGTCCTGACTTTC
.,TRBV5-6,TRBJ1-2,few,CASSLVGGQRVDGYTF,TGTGCCAGCAGCTTGGTAGGGGGGCAGAGGGTCGATGGCTACACCTTC
.,TRBV3-1,TRBJ1-2,many,CASSQDHGGYGYTF,TGTGCCAGCAGCCAAGATCATGGAGGCTATGGCTACACCTTC
TRBD1,TRBV27,TRBJ2-3,.,CASSRDRGGADTQYF,TGTGCCAGCAGTAGGGACAGGGGAGGCGCAGATACGCAGTATTTT
TRBD2,TRBV9,TRBJ2-4,few,CASSVGGGRNIQYF,TGTGCCAGCAGCGTAGGAGGCGGGAGGAACATTCAGTACTTC
TRBD1,TRBV10-3,TRBJ2-5,.,CAIRGTGGAETQYF,TGTGCCATCAGAGGGACAGGGGGCGCGGAGACCCAGTACTTC
TRBD2,TRBV29-1,TRBJ2-3,few,CSVEGRGIAGGTDTQYF,TGCAGCGTTGAAGGGCGGGGGATAGCGGGGGGCACAGATACGCAGTATTTT
.,TRBV5-1,TRBJ1-4,few,CASSSENEKLFF,TGCGCCAGCAGCTCGGAGAATGAAAAACTGTTTTTT
TRBD1,TRBV11-1,TRBJ2-7,many,CASSKGTGLSGEQYF,TGTGCCAGCAGCAAGGGGACAGGGTTGTCGGGCGAGCAGTACTTC
.,TRBV6-1,TRBJ2-7,.,CASRDIYEQYF,TGTGCCAGCAGGGATATCTACGAGCAGTACTTC
TRBD2,TRBV5-8,TRBJ2-3,.,CASSLYGRGGTQYF,TGTGCCAGCAGCTTGTACGGGCGCGGGGGTACGCAGTATTTT
.,TRBV6-1,TRBJ1-6,.,CASSRLRDSSGTPLHF,TGTGCCAGCAGCCGCTTGAGGGACTCCAGCGGGACACCCCTCCACTTT
.,TRBV5-6,TRBJ1-1,few,CASSWGRASEAFF,TGTGCCAGCAGCTGGGGTAGGGCAAGTGAAGCTTTCTTT
.,TRBV28,TRBJ1-1,many,CASSFRNTEAFF,TGTGCCAGCAGTTTTCGGAACACTGAAGCTTTCTTT
TRBD1,TRBV19,TRBJ2-2,.,CATIPGQGARNTGELFF,TGTGCCACAATCCCGGGACAGGGGGCGCGAAATACCGGGGAGCTGTTTTTT
TRBD1,TRBV27,TRBJ1-6,few,CATSFYRGKDNSPLHF,TGTGCCACCTCCTTTTACAGGGGAAAGGATAATTCACCCCTCCACTTT
TRBD2,TRBV27,TRBJ2-7,.,CASRPLIRERDPSYEQYF,TGTGCCAGCAGGCCGTTGATTCGTGAGCGGGACCCGTCCTACGAGCAGTACTTC
.,TRBV6-5,TRBJ1-1,few,CASSYSRGHTEAFF,TGTGCCAGCAGTTACTCACGGGGGCACACTGAAGCTTTCTTT
TRBD2,TRBV2,TRBJ2-1,.,CASSAYTPGLVSYNEQFF,TGTGCCAGTAGTGCCTATACTCCGGGACTAGTTTCCTACAATGAGCAGTTCTTC
TRBD2,TRBV11-2,TRBJ2-7,many,CASSSVAGAHEQYF,TGTGCCAGCAGCTCTGTTGCGGGAGCCCACGAGCAGTACTTC
.,TRBV6-2/TRBV6-3,TRBJ2-4,few,CASSYGAGAAKNIQYF,TGTGCCAGCAGTTACGGGGCAGGGGCTGCCAAAAACATTCAGTACTTC
TRBD1,TRBV5-1,TRBJ1-6,few,CASSLGLDRGGSPLHF,TGCGCCAGCAGCTTAGGCCTCGACAGGGGTGGCTCACCCCTCCACTTT
.,TRBV2,TRBJ2-1,many,CASSERRANEQFF,TGTGCCAGCAGTGAACGGCGCGCCAATGAGCAGTTCTTC
.,TRBV3-1,TRBJ2-1,many,CASSYGEWKQFF,TGTGCCAGCAGCTACGGGGAATGGAAGCAGTTCTTC
.,TRBV3-1,TRBJ2-7,many,CASSQEGRGVHEQYF,TGTGCCAGCAGCCAAGAGGGCAGGGGAGTCCACGAGCAGTACTTC
.,TRBV4-1,TRBJ2-5,many,CASSQDSAGQETQYF,TGCGCCAGCAGCCAAGATAGCGCGGGACAAGAGACCCAGTACTTC
TRBD1,TRBV2,TRBJ2-5,many,CASTQTTGQGQETQYF,TGTGCCAGCACCCAGACTACGGGACAGGGGCAAGAGACCCAGTACTTC
.,TRBV13,TRBJ2-5,.,CASSRNTVHQETQYF,TGTGCCAGCAGCCGGAACACAGTTCACCAAGAGACCCAGTACTTC